Listed here are 8 T cell receptor beta chains from one sample, sequenced in a study of blood T cell repertoires in COVID-19. The table came from immunoSEQ multiplex PCR; TCRdb's copy has only in-frame clones and leaves some out. The profile covers about 160,000 clones, with about 86% appearing a single time and 7% taken by the ten largest. The material sequenced was peripheral blood. The receptors shown here come from a man aged 50 to 59 with active or convalescent COVID-19.

The chain carries TRBV15 and TRBJ2-3, with D unclear. Between the trimmed V and J ends, which lost 0 bases and 0 bases, there was a span of 4 bases. Germline CDR1 LNHNV, CDR2 YYDKDF (reference sequence). This CDR3 has 14 residues. The CDR3 here is CATSREASTDTQYF. The CDR3 DNA sequence: TGTGCCACCAGCAGAGAAGCTAGCACAGATACGCAGTATTTT.

This clone was detected once. This chain links TRBV4-3 with TRBJ1-2; D call uncertain. The length of the CDR3 is 16 residues. V lost 4 bases and J lost 0, with 15 bases in between. In germline, CDR1 is LGHNA, CDR2 YSLEER. The CDR3 spells CASSPSSEAANYGYTF. CDR3 bases: TGCGCCAGCAGCCCGAGTAGTGAGGCAGCTAACTATGGCTACACCTTC.

This chain uses TRBV6-5 with TRBJ2-5; D is unclear. Germline values: CDR1 MNHEY, CDR2 SVGAGI. The CDR3 sequence is 14 residues long. V was shortened by 2 bases and J by 4 bases, with 11 bases between the two germline ends. Here the CDR3 DNA reads TGTGCCAGCAGTTACGTTGGCAGTGGAGAGACCCAGTACTTC. Its translation is CASSYVGSGETQYF.

This chain uses TRBV4-2 with TRBJ2-5; 8 bases align to TRBD1. CDR3 size: 16 residues. V was pared by 1 base and J by 5 bases, with 9 bases of the junction left unmatched. CDR1 and CDR2 (germline): LGHNA, YNFKEQ. CDR3 residues: CASSQATRGLSETQYF. In nucleotides, the CDR3 is TGTGCCAGCAGCCAAGCGACCAGGGGGCTTTCGGAGACCCAGTACTTC.

The gene calls are TRBV25-1 and TRBJ1-4, with D tentatively TRBD1 (6 bases). Trimming took 2 bases from V and 1 from J, leaving 11 bases between them. The CDR3 sequence is 16 residues long. CDR1 and CDR2 (germline): MGHDK, SYGVNS. CDR3 region: CASSEGQKGTNEKLFF. The CDR3 region has the DNA TGTGCCAGCAGTGAAGGACAGAAGGGAACTAATGAAAAACTGTTTTTT. The entire variable domain, with the rest obtained from reference TRBV25-1 and TRBJ1-4, is as follows: EADIYQTPRYLVIGTGKKITLECSQTMGHDKMYWYQQDPGMELHLIHYSYGVNSTEKGDLSSESTVSRIRTEHFPLTLESARPSHTSQYLCASSEGQKGTNEKLFFGSGTQLSVL.

The CDR3 is CATTQGQNEQYF. CDR3 sequence (DNA): TGTGCCACCACTCAGGGGCAAAACGAGCAGTACTTC. The rearrangement joins TRBV5-4 to TRBJ2-7; TRBD1 is a possible D gene (6 bases). Deletions cut 9 bases from V and 5 bases from J, with 15 bases between. The V gene's germline CDR1 is SGHNT and CDR2 YYREEE (reference sequence). The CDR3 totals 12 residues.

The genes are TRBV6-5 and TRBJ2-7, with 8 bases that match TRBD1. CDR3 size: 16 residues. Germline trimming cut 2 bases from V and 6 bases from J; bases unmatched to any gene: 12. Germline V gene lookup returns CDR1 MNHEY and CDR2 SVGAGI. The CDR3 nucleotides read TGTGCCAGCAGTTACCTCCGGACAGGGATGGTGGGCGAGCAGTACTTC. It codes for CASSYLRTGMVGEQYF.

The gene calls are TRBV7-2 and TRBJ2-1, with no clear D. This CDR3 is 16 amino acids long. Trimming left V 4 bases short and J 6 bases short, with 19 bases between. The germline V gene has CDR1 SGHTA and CDR2 FQGNSA. CDR3 bases: TGTGCCAGCAGCTACAAACGCGCTCCCCAGGTCAATGAGCAGTTCTTC. Residues: CASSYKRAPQVNEQFF.